This TCR beta chain was retrieved from a study of blood T cell repertoires in COVID-19. Study background: The origin of the acute and convalescent COVID-19 samples was the United States, Italy and Spain. Sources were T cells, B-cell-depleted T cells, or PBMCs; the material itself was cDNA or gDNA.

Seattle patient enrollment occurred during active infection, with longitudinal follow-up thereafter. In the original processing: Estimation of nucleated cell counts was performed using reference gene primer amplification. Profiled with immunoSEQ multiplex PCR; TCRdb holds only in-frame clones, not every one. The V and J calls and clone size are taken from that table; D and trimming were inferred from the DNA. The repertoire consists of over 70,000 clones, with approximately 90% occurring once and the leading ten covering around 2.6%. CDR3 length: 16 amino acids. With 1 base removed from V and 8 bases from J, the gap between germline ends came to 18 bases. Germline V lookup: CDR1 MGHRA, CDR2 YSYEKL. This clone has only one observation.

Sequenced material: peripheral blood. This sequence was found in a man in his forties or fifties with COVID-19, enrolled during active disease. The chain carries TRBV4-1 and TRBJ2-4; D is possibly TRBD1 (5 bases). The CDR3 nucleotides read TGCGCCAGCAGCCAAGTCGAAGCCAGGGTTGAGTACATTCAGTACTTC. Encoded protein: CASSQVEARVEYIQYF.